The present T cell receptor beta chain was sequenced within a study of blood T cell repertoires in COVID-19. TCRdb's table, derived via immunoSEQ multiplex PCR, lists solely in-frame clones and lacks some. Found here are some 300,000 clones, around 85% of them singletons; the top ten hold approximately 3.8%. The sequence came from a woman aged 45-65 years with active or convalescent COVID-19. Material: peripheral blood.

The CDR3 here is CASSLDSLYEQYF. The DNA for the CDR3 is TGTGCCAGCAGTTTGGACAGTCTCTACGAGCAGTACTTC. The rearrangement uses TRBV27 and TRBJ2-7, with D perhaps matching TRBD1 (6 bases). The V gene's germline CDR1 is MNHEY and CDR2 SMNVEV (reference sequence). This CDR3 is 13 amino acids long. V lost 3 bases, J lost 3 bases, and 9 bases lay in between.